One sample yielded the 28 T cell receptor beta chains listed below, sequenced in a study of a mutant IDH1 vaccine in newly diagnosed glioma. The antigens these receptors bind are not known. As for time point: week 11, during vaccination. Topical imiquimod was applied with each vaccine dose, which held 300 ug of mutant IDH1 20-mer peptide. Assay: immunoSEQ multiplex PCR; the TCRdb copy retains only in-frame clones and omits some. The table lists tens of thousands of clones, roughly 85% of them singletons. The sequencing here drew on PBMCs, taken from a glioma patient whose treatment included an IDH1 peptide vaccine. Receptor source: a man between 35 and 55 years old with glioma.

This chain uses TRBV4-1 with TRBJ2-1; TRBD1 or TRBD2 may be the D gene (5 bases each). Per germline, CDR1 MGHRA and CDR2 YSYEKL. The CDR3 extends over 16 amino acids. V gave up 2 bases and J gave up 0 bases, with 11 bases separating them. The CDR3 is CASSQSEGSSYNEQFF. The CDR3 DNA follows: TGCGCCAGCAGCCAAAGCGAGGGGAGCTCCTACAATGAGCAGTTCTTC.

The V gene is TRBV19, the J gene TRBJ2-7, with D possibly TRBD2 on 6 matching bases. Trimming stripped 8 bases from V and 5 bases from J, with 16 bases between. The CDR3 consists of 13 residues. Germline values: CDR1 LNHDA, CDR2 SQIVND (reference sequence). In DNA form, the CDR3 reads TGTGCCAGTGCCCGACTAGGGAATGACGAGCAGTACTTC. This sequence encodes CASARLGNDEQYF.

The rearrangement joins TRBV5-1 to TRBJ2-3; D might be TRBD2 (5 bases). Germline V gene lookup returns CDR1 SGHRS and CDR2 YFSETQ. Trimming pared 0 bases from V and 6 bases from J, leaving 11 bases between. CDR3 length: 14 amino acids. CDR3 nucleotides: TGCGCCAGCAGCTTGGGGGGAGTTCGGGATACGCAGTATTTT. Protein sequence: CASSLGGVRDTQYF.

This clone was detected a few times. This sequence joins TRBV28 and TRBJ1-3; possibly TRBD1 for D (5 bases). Germline values: CDR1 MDHEN, CDR2 SYDVKM. V was pared by 4 bases and J by 0 bases, with 13 bases between. This CDR3 region has 16 residues. The CDR3 DNA is TGTGCCAGCAGTTCCCCGGGGGAGATCTCTGGAAACACCATATATTTT. Encoded protein: CASSSPGEISGNTIYF.

The rearrangement joins TRBV2 to TRBJ2-2; tentative D call: TRBD2 (5 bases). Germline V CDR1 and CDR2: SNHLY, FYNNEI. The CDR3 length is 13 residues. With 6 bases removed from V and 4 bases from J, the gap between germline ends came to 9 bases. The CDR3 DNA is TGTGCCAGCAGGAGTAGCGTCACCGGGGAGCTGTTTTTT. Translation: CASRSSVTGELFF.

This chain uses TRBV18 with TRBJ1-2; 9 nucleotides align to TRBD1. Germline CDR1 and CDR2: KGHSH and LQKENI. There are 14 residues in the CDR3. V lost 3 bases, J lost 6 bases, and 5 bases stayed unmatched. In nucleotides, the CDR3 is TGTGCCAGCTCACCGGGACAGGGTTTGCATGGCTACACCTTC. Translation: CASSPGQGLHGYTF.

The chain is built from TRBV29-1 and TRBJ2-2; D may be TRBD2 (5 bases). This CDR3 is 12 amino acids long. The germline gives CDR1 SQVTM, CDR2 ANQGSEA. The V and J ends lost 7 bases and 8 bases respectively, with 14 bases between them. Written as DNA, the CDR3 is TGCAGCGGAGGAGGCTCTTTTGGGGAGCTGTTTTTT. Its translation: CSGGGSFGELFF.

This sequence joins TRBV9 and TRBJ2-3, with D perhaps matching TRBD1 (5 bases). V lost 0 bases to trimming and J lost 3 bases, with 5 bases between them. The germline CDR1 and CDR2 sequences are SGDLS and YYNGEE. CDR3 length: 13 amino acids. Written as DNA, the CDR3 is TGTGCCAGCAGCGTAGGACAGACAGATACGCAGTATTTT. Protein product: CASSVGQTDTQYF.

DNA of the CDR3: TGTGCCAGCAGCCCATACTCTGGAGATGAGCAGTTCTTC. This translates into CASSPYSGDEQFF. This rearrangement joins TRBV11-3 to TRBJ2-1; no firm D call. CDR3 size: 13 residues. V was trimmed by 5 bases and J by 8 bases, leaving 13 bases between them. Per the germline V gene, CDR1 is SGHNT and CDR2 is YENEEA.

V usage is TRBV4-1 and J usage is TRBJ2-5; D remains unclear. Trimming took 1 base from V and 5 from J, leaving 14 bases between them. Germline CDR1 and CDR2: MGHRA and YSYEKL. CDR3 length equals 15 residues. The chain's CDR3 is CASSQVGSAGETQYF. CDR3 sequence (DNA): TGCGCCAGCAGCCAAGTCGGCTCGGCTGGGGAGACCCAGTACTTC.

This chain joins TRBV29-1 and TRBJ1-1; a weak D match, TRBD1 (5 bases). The CDR3 runs to 12 residues. Germline values: CDR1 SQVTM, CDR2 ANQGSEA. Trimming cost V 3 bases and J 8 bases, with 13 bases left between them. The CDR3 sequence: CSVEGYGGEAFF. DNA of the CDR3: TGCAGCGTTGAGGGGTATGGGGGAGAAGCTTTCTTT. Variable domain in full (rest from reference TRBV29-1 and TRBJ1-1): SAVISQKPSRDICQRGTSLTIQCQVDSQVTMMFWYRQQPGQSLTLIATANQGSEATYESGFVIDKFPISRPNLTFSTLTVSNMSPEDSSIYLCSVEGYGGEAFFGQGTRLTVV.

The chain links TRBV19 to TRBJ2-7, with TRBD1 as a possible D gene (5 bases). V shed 5 bases and J shed 4 bases, with 9 bases lying between them. Per germline, CDR1 LNHDA and CDR2 SQIVND (reference sequence). The CDR3 contains 12 residues. CDR3 protein: CASSVQGYEQYF. For the CDR3, the DNA is TGTGCCAGTAGTGTCCAGGGTTACGAGCAGTACTTC.

The sample holds a few counts of this clone. The chain carries TRBV7-8 and TRBJ1-5, with D possibly matching TRBD1 (5 bases). The CDR3 covers 13 residues. Germline values: CDR1 SGHVS, CDR2 FQNEAQ. The germline V and J ends were trimmed by 5 bases and 4 bases, with 9 bases remaining between them. In DNA form, the CDR3 reads TGTGCCAGCAGCGAAGACAGAAATCAGCCCCAGCATTTT. Translated, it gives CASSEDRNQPQHF.

The V call is TRBV11-2, the J call TRBJ2-6; D ambiguous. Germline values: CDR1 SGHAT, CDR2 FQNNGV. Trimming took 1 base from V and 0 from J, leaving 10 bases between them. This CDR3 is 17 amino acids long. CDR3 nucleotides: TGTGCCAGCAGCTTAGTGGTCGGTGACTCTGGGGCCAACGTCCTGACTTTC. Translated, it gives CASSLVVGDSGANVLTF.

The gene calls are TRBV19 and TRBJ2-2, with D hard to call. The ends were cut back, 3 bases at V and 8 bases at J, with 7 bases in the middle. There are 12 residues in the CDR3. Germline V lookup: CDR1 LNHDA, CDR2 SQIVND (reference sequence). CDR3 loop: CASSIYQGELFF. DNA of the CDR3: TGTGCCAGTAGTATTTATCAGGGGGAGCTGTTTTTT.

The gene calls are TRBV7-2 and TRBJ2-7; 7 bases agree with TRBD2. With 3 bases clipped from V and 0 bases from J, the junction kept 5 bases outside the gene matches. Germline V gene lookup returns CDR1 SGHTA and CDR2 FQGNSA. The CDR3 covers 15 residues. The CDR3 here is CASSLGGFASYEQYV. The CDR3 nucleotides are TGTGCCAGCAGCTTGGGGGGGTTCGCCTCCTACGAGCAGTACGTC.

The rearrangement links TRBV5-3 to TRBJ2-7; unclear D gene. TRBV5-3 is an ORF, with its function uncertain. The CDR3 loop spans 11 amino acids. The V and J ends lost 2 bases and 4 bases respectively, with 4 bases between them. CDR3 nucleotides: TGTGCCAGAAGCTTACGGTACGAGCAGTACGTC. This codes for CARSLRYEQYV.

The chain combines TRBV19 with TRBJ1-6; 10 bases match TRBD1. V shed 2 bases and J 8 bases; nucleotides not matched to a gene: 3. The V gene's germline CDR1 is LNHDA and CDR2 SQIVND (reference sequence). The CDR3 has 15 amino acids. The CDR3 reads CASSIRQGADSPLHF. CDR3 nucleotide sequence: TGTGCCAGTAGTATAAGACAGGGGGCCGATTCACCCCTCCACTTT. Together with reference TRBV19 and TRBJ1-6, the CDR3 gives the full variable domain: DGGITQSPKYLFRKEGQNVTLSCEQNLNHDAMYWYRQDPGQGLRLIYYSQIVNDFQKGDIAEGYSVSREKKESFPLTVTSAQKNPTAFYLCASSIRQGADSPLHFGNGTRLTVT.

The chain links TRBV9 to TRBJ1-2, with D possibly TRBD1 on 6 matching bases. V was pared by 3 bases and J by 8 bases, with 14 bases between. The CDR3 covers 13 residues. CDR1 is SGDLS and CDR2 is YYNGEE in the germline V gene. CDR3 protein: CASSANRDRGYTF. CDR3 in DNA: TGTGCCAGCAGCGCCAACAGGGACCGCGGCTACACCTTC.

To note about this clone: This CDR3 is also generated by other DNA sequences in the sample. CDR3 region: CASKSRQGPFGNTIYF. DNA for the CDR3: TGCGCCAGCAAATCTCGGCAGGGACCCTTTGGAAACACCATATATTTT. The chain recombines TRBV4-3 with TRBJ1-3, with D possibly matching TRBD1 (5 bases). The V gene lost 7 bases and the J gene lost 3 bases, with 19 bases spanning the gap. Germline-derived CDR1 and CDR2 are LGHNA and YSLEER. The CDR3 sequence is 16 residues long.

The chain recombines TRBV19 with TRBJ2-3; 8 bases match TRBD1. The V gene end was trimmed by 6 bases and the J gene end by 3 bases; junction bases not matched to a gene: 5. In germline, CDR1 is LNHDA, CDR2 SQIVND (reference sequence). The CDR3 is 14 amino acids. The chain's CDR3 is CASSSGQATDTQYF. The CDR3 nucleotides read TGTGCCAGTAGCTCGGGACAGGCGACAGATACGCAGTATTTT. The complete variable domain, with remaining parts taken from reference TRBV19 and TRBJ2-3, reads DGGITQSPKYLFRKEGQNVTLSCEQNLNHDAMYWYRQDPGQGLRLIYYSQIVNDFQKGDIAEGYSVSREKKESFPLTVTSAQKNPTAFYLCASSSGQATDTQYFGPGTRLTVL.

This clone has only a few counts. The CDR3 bases are TGTGCCAGCAGACTACGGGACTCTTACGAGCAGTACTTC. This encodes CASRLRDSYEQYF. V and J are TRBV6-1 and TRBJ2-7; a possible D gene is TRBD2 (6 bases). The V end lost 6 bases, the J end lost 4 bases, and 13 bases lay between the germline ends. There are 13 residues in the CDR3. Germline V CDR1 and CDR2: MNHNS, SASEGT.

The rearrangement joins TRBV6-5 to TRBJ1-6; 8 bases map to TRBD1. Germline loops: CDR1 MNHEY, CDR2 SVGAGI. The J segment lost 9 bases and the V segment lost 0 bases, leaving 7 bases of the junction unmatched. The CDR3 runs 16 residues. CDR3 nucleotides: TGTGCCAGCAGTTACTCGCACAGGGGGTCGCGTTCACCCCTCCACTTT. As protein: CASSYSHRGSRSPLHF.

This clone was counted a single time. This sequence joins TRBV28 and TRBJ2-7; a possible D gene is TRBD1 (6 bases). Germline V gene data show CDR1 as MDHEN and CDR2 as SYDVKM. V was cut by 6 bases and J by 4 bases, with 19 bases left in between. The CDR3 runs 15 residues. CDR3 region: CASSEAGTRFYEQYV. CDR3 in DNA: TGTGCCAGCAGCGAGGCCGGGACAAGATTTTACGAGCAGTACGTC.

The chain carries TRBV7-6 and TRBJ1-1; D is unresolved. The CDR3 runs to 13 residues. Trimming took 2 bases from V and 1 from J, leaving 5 bases between them. Germline V gene sequence: CDR1 SGHVS, CDR2 FNYEAQ. CDR3 nucleotide sequence: TGTGCCAGCAGCTTAACGACGAACACTGAAGCTTTCTTT. Protein product: CASSLTTNTEAFF.

This sequence joins TRBV10-1 and TRBJ2-3, with 12 positions matching TRBD2. CDR3 length equals 18 residues. From germline, CDR1 is WNHNN and CDR2 SYGVQD (reference sequence). The J segment lost 0 bases and the V segment lost 4 bases, leaving 8 bases of the junction unmatched. This CDR3 reads CASSGLAGGPVSTDTQYF. The CDR3, as DNA: TGCGCCAGCAGTGGCCTAGCGGGAGGGCCCGTTAGCACAGATACGCAGTATTTT.

J is TRBJ2-2 and V is TRBV6-6; the D gene could be TRBD1 or TRBD2 (5 bases each). V was clipped by 2 bases and J by 7 bases, with 14 bases between them. The germline V gene encodes CDR1 MNHNY and CDR2 SVGAGI (reference sequence). The CDR3 runs 15 residues. CDR3 in amino acids: CASSYDGGRGGELFF. DNA of the CDR3: TGTGCCAGCAGTTACGATGGGGGTCGGGGCGGGGAGCTGTTTTTT.

The rearrangement joins TRBV9 to TRBJ2-1, with TRBD2 matching over 8 bases. Unmatched junction bases numbered 7, after V lost 4 bases and J lost 4 bases. From germline, CDR1 is SGDLS and CDR2 YYNGEE. The CDR3 is 15 amino acids. Here the CDR3 reads CASSPSGSQYNEQFF. The CDR3 coding sequence is TGTGCCAGCAGCCCCAGCGGGAGCCAATACAATGAGCAGTTCTTC. Variable domain in full (rest from reference TRBV9 and TRBJ2-1): DSGVTQTPKHLITATGQRVTLRCSPRSGDLSVYWYQQSLDQGLQFLIQYYNGEERAKGNILERFSAQQFPDLHSELNLSSLELGDSALYFCASSPSGSQYNEQFFGPGTRLTVL.